Listed below are T cell receptor beta chains from one sample, sequenced in a study of CXCR3-negative and CXCR3-positive naive CD8 T cells. TCRdb re-called the 5' RACE reads and catalogs CDR3 proteins one per entry, DNA excluded. Across tens of thousands of distinct CDR3 sequences, the top ten clones capture 1.5% to 2% of the sample. Sequencing used naive CXCR3- CD8+ T cells from blood. The receptor source for this set is a human donor in good health. Some clones in this sample may be carry-over from other donors' samples. The CDR3 runs from the conserved cysteine through the conserved F or W. The order of the fields is V gene, J gene, clone size, CDR3 protein. The size field is filled for only some rows; it gives once, few, many or a size class.

TRBV11-2	TRBJ2-7	NA	CASSLGTGMASYEQYF
TRBV20-1	TRBJ2-7	NA	CSARAPRDGLERGFSYEQYF
TRBV7-9	TRBJ2-7	NA	CASSPQTSGLSGEQYF
TRBV20-1	TRBJ1-1	NA	CSADTGVTEAFF
TRBV25-1	TRBJ2-5	NA	CASQDRQETQYF
TRBV25-1	TRBJ2-4	NA	CASSGGDIQYF
TRBV20-1	TRBJ2-5	NA	CSASVSGALMETQYF
TRBV29-1	TRBJ2-7	NA	CSVEGSGVTYEQYF
TRBV4-3	TRBJ2-7	NA	CASSQERTDYEQYF
TRBV7-8	TRBJ2-7	NA	CASSLPAGFYYEQYF
TRBV4-1	TRBJ1-5	NA	CASSWDRGGNQPQHF
TRBV5-1	TRBJ1-1	NA	CASSGGLLNTEAFF
TRBV7-6	TRBJ1-3	NA	CASSLDPQTGSGNTIYF
TRBV14	TRBJ2-2	NA	CASSQDLSGRPGELFF
TRBV20-1	TRBJ1-4	NA	CSARHSRTGDFEKLFF
TRBV12-3/TRBV12-4	TRBJ2-1	NA	CASSLTGEQFF
TRBV9	TRBJ2-5	NA	CASSVEGSLGETQYF
TRBV27	TRBJ2-7	NA	CASSFAIPPDEQYF
TRBV4-3	TRBJ2-3	NA	CASSQDRSGGLSTDTQYF
TRBV29-1	TRBJ2-4	NA	CSIRGLENIQYF
TRBV7-2	TRBJ1-1	NA	CASSPPRLGSTEAFF
TRBV15	TRBJ2-5	NA	CATSIEFQETQYF
TRBV7-3	TRBJ2-2	NA	CASSTGQGAYTGELFF
TRBV6-6	TRBJ2-7	NA	CASSYSRDGSGGFYEQYF
TRBV29-1	TRBJ2-3	medium-sized	CSVATSGGPTDTQYF
TRBV7-3	TRBJ2-3	NA	CASSPAGGYTDTQYF
TRBV7-2	TRBJ1-2	NA	CASTLVQGPYLDGYTF
TRBV29-1	TRBJ2-6	NA	CSVVVRGRNVLTF
TRBV6-6	TRBJ1-4	NA	CASRPGSNEKLFF
TRBV20-1	TRBJ1-1	NA	CSADTRDTNTEAFF
TRBV15	TRBJ2-7	NA	CATSVEETGYEQYF
TRBV29-1	TRBJ2-7	NA	CSVLETGDEQYF
TRBV28	TRBJ1-4	NA	CASSLRAETNEKLFF
TRBV7-8	TRBJ2-7	NA	CASSFTGTGPHEQYF
TRBV7-9	TRBJ1-1	NA	CASSPERGADTEAFF
TRBV12-3/TRBV12-4	TRBJ2-1	NA	CASSFVVATPDEQFF
TRBV29-1	TRBJ2-2	NA	CSVEDGGQGYGTGELFF
TRBV19	TRBJ2-3	NA	CATRSRTSGRTDTQYF
TRBV7-2	TRBJ1-4	NA	CASSFGEKLFF
TRBV29-1	TRBJ2-1	NA	CSVAGGSYNEQFF
TRBV28	TRBJ2-2	NA	CASSWGQSTGELFF
TRBV4-3	TRBJ2-1	medium-sized	CASSQTSGLAGDEQFF
TRBV29-1	TRBJ2-5	NA	CSVEREDHSQETQYF